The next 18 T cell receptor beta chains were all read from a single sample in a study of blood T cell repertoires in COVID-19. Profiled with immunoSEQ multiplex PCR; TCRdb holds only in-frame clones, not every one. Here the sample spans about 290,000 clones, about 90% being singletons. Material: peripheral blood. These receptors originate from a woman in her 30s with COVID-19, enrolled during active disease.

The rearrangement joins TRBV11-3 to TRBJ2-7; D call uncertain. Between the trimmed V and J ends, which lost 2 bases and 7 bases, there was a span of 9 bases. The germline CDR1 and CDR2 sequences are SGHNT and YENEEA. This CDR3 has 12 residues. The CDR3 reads CASSLRAGEQYF. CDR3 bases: TGTGCCAGCAGCTTACGTGCCGGGGAGCAGTACTTC.

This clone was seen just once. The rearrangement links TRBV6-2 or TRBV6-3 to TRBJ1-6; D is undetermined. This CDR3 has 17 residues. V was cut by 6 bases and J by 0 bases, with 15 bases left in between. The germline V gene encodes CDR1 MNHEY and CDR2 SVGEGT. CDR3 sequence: CASSDLGSSSYNSPLHF. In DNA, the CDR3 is TGTGCCAGCAGCGACCTTGGGAGTAGCTCCTATAATTCACCCCTCCACTTT.

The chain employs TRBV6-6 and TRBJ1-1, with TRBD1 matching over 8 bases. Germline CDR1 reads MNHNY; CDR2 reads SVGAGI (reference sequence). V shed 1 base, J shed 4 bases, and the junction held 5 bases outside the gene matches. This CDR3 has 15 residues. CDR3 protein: CASSYYRDRGTEAFF. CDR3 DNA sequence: TGTGCCAGCAGTTACTACCGTGACAGGGGCACTGAAGCTTTCTTT.

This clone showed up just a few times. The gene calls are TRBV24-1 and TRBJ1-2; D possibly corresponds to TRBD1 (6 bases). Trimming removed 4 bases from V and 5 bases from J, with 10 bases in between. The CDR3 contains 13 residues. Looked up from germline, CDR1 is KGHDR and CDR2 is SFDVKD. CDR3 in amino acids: CATSEAGDYGYTF. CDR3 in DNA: TGTGCCACCAGTGAGGCAGGGGATTATGGCTACACCTTC.

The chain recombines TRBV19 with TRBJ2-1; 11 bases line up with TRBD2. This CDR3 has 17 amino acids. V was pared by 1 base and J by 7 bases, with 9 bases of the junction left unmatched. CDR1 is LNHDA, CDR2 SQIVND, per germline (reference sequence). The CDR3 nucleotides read TGTGCCAGTAGTATAGGGCTAGCGGGGGGTGCTTGGAATGAGCAGTTCTTC. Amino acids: CASSIGLAGGAWNEQFF.

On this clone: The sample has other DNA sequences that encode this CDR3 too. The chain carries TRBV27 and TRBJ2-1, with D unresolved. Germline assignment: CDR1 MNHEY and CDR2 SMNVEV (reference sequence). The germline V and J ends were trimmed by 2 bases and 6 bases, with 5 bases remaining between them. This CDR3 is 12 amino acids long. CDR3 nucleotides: TGTGCCAGCAGTTTACGAGGCAATGAGCAGTTCTTC. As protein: CASSLRGNEQFF.

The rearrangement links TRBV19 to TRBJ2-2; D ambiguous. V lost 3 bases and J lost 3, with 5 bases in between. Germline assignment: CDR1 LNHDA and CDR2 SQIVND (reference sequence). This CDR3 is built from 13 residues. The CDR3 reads CASSIGHTGELFF. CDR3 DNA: TGTGCCAGTAGTATTGGGCACACCGGGGAGCTGTTTTTT.

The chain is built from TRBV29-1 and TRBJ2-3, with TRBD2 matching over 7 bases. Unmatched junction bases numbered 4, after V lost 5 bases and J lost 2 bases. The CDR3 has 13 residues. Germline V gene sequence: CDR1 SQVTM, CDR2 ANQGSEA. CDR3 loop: CSVKGTITDTQYF. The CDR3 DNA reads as TGCAGCGTTAAGGGGACTATCACAGATACGCAGTATTTT.

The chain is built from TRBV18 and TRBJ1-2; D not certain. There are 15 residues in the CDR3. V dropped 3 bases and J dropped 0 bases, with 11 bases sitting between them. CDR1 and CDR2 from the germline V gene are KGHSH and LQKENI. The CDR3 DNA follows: TGTGCCAGCTCACCGTCATCTCCGGCTAACTATGGCTACACCTTC. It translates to CASSPSSPANYGYTF.

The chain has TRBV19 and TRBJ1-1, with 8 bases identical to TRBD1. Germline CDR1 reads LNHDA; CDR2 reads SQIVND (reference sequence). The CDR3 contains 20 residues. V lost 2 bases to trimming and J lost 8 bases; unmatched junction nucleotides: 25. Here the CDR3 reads CASSIRSLGGQAAGYGEAFF. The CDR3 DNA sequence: TGTGCCAGTAGTATAAGATCTCTTGGGGGACAGGCGGCCGGATACGGGGAAGCTTTCTTT. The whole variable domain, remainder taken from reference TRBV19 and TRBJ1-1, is DGGITQSPKYLFRKEGQNVTLSCEQNLNHDAMYWYRQDPGQGLRLIYYSQIVNDFQKGDIAEGYSVSREKKESFPLTVTSAQKNPTAFYLCASSIRSLGGQAAGYGEAFFGQGTRLTVV.

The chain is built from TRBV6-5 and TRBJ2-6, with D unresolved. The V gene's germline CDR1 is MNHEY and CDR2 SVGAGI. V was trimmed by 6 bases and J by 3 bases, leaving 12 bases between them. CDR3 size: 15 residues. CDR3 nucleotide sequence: TGTGCCAGCAGGCGAACAGACAATGGGGCCAACGTCCTGACTTTC. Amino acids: CASRRTDNGANVLTF.

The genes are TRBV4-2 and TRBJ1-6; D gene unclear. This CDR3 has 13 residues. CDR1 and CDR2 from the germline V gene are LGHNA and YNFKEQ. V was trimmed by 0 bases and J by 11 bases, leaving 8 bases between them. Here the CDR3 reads CASSQDRGTPLHF. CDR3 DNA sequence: TGTGCCAGCAGCCAAGATCGGGGAACACCCCTCCACTTT.

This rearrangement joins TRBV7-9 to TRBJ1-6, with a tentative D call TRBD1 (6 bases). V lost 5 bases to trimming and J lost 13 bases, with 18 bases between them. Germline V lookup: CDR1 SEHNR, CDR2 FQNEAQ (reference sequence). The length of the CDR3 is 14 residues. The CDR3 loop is CASSLTGTGSPLHF. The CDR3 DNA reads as TGTGCCAGCAGCCTCACAGGGACCGGCTCGCCCCTCCACTTT.

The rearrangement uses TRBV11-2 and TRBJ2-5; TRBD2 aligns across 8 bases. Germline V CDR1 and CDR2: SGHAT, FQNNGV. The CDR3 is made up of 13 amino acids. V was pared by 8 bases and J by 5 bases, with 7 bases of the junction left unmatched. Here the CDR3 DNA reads TGTGCCAGCGCTCGGGGGGGCAGGGAGACCCAGTACTTC. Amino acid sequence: CASARGGRETQYF.

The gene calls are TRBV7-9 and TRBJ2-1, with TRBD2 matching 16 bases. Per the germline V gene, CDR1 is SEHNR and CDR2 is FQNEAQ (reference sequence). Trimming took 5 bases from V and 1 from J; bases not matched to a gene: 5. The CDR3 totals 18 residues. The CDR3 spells CASSPGLAGGRSYNEQFF. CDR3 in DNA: TGTGCCAGCAGCCCGGGACTAGCGGGGGGGCGATCCTACAATGAGCAGTTCTTC.

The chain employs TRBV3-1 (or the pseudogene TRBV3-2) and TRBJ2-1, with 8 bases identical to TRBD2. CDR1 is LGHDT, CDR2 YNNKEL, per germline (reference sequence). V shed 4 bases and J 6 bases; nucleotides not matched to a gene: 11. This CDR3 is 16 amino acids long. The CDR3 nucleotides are TGTGCCAGCAGCCCCCGCGGGGGGCCCTCCGGCAATGAGCAGTTCTTC. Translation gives CASSPRGGPSGNEQFF.

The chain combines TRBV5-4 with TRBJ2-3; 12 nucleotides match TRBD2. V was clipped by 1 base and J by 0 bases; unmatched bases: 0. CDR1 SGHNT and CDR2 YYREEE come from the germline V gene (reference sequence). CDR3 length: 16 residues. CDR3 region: CASSLLAGGSTDTQYF. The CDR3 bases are TGTGCCAGCAGCTTGCTAGCGGGGGGGAGCACAGATACGCAGTATTTT.

Here the CDR3 DNA reads TGTGCCAGCAGTAGAAACAGGGTTTCTGAAGCTTTCTTT. It codes for CASSRNRVSEAFF. This chain connects TRBV12-3 or TRBV12-4 to TRBJ1-1, with D possibly being TRBD1 (6 bases). V was clipped by 5 bases and J by 6 bases, with 13 bases between them. The CDR3 has 13 residues.